Listed here is a single T cell receptor beta chain. The data stem from a study of blood T cells in healthy people across ages. For the second PCR, which ran for roughly 7 to 11 cycles, a sample-barcoded 5' primer and a J-beta primer mix were used. TCRdb reanalysed the 5' RACE reads using MiXCR and keeps one entry per CDR3 protein. Here the sample spans 600,000 to 1,000,000 distinct CDR3 sequences, 55% to 70% being singletons. This CDR3 has 15 residues. V was shortened by 1 base and J by 6 bases, with 16 bases between the two germline ends. This chain links TRBV12-3 or TRBV12-4 with TRBJ2-7; no definite D call. Sample: blood. This sequence was found in a young man in good health. CDR3 sequence (DNA): TGTGCCAGCAGTTTAGATCCCCTTCCTTTGTGCGAGCAGTACTTC. Its translation: CASSLDPLPLCEQYF.